This T cell receptor (beta chain) derives from a study of blood T cell repertoires in COVID-19. Study-wide context: Sources were T cells, B-cell-depleted T cells, or PBMCs; the material itself was cDNA or gDNA.

This CDR3 contains 13 residues. CDR1 and CDR2 from the germline V gene are SGHRS and YFSETQ. The germline V and J ends were trimmed by 3 bases and 0 bases, with 6 bases remaining between them. Donors were grouped by their self-reported clinical history. Here immunoSEQ multiplex PCR was the method, and the copy in TCRdb shows in-frame clones only, minus some. The repertoire holds 310,000 or so clones, with about 90% as singletons. The receptor's source is a woman aged 18-29 years with acute COVID-19. Sample: PBMCs or T cells enriched from blood (not recorded which). The chain links TRBV5-1 to TRBJ1-2; possible D gene TRBD1, 5 bases. The DNA for the CDR3 is TGCGCCAGCAGCTCGACAGCTAACTATGGCTACACCTTC. Amino acid sequence: CASSSTANYGYTF.